This is a list of T cell receptor beta chains from one sample in a study of CD8 T cells in Susac syndrome. TCRdb passed the immunoSEQ multiplex PCR reads through MiXCR, listing each CDR3 protein once. The profile shows about 150,000 distinct CDR3 sequences, roughly 95% of them singletons. Material for sequencing was CD8+ T cells from PBMCs. Receptors were obtained from a human donor with multiple sclerosis. The CDR3 runs from the conserved cysteine through the conserved F or W. The order of the fields is CDR3 protein, CDR3 DNA, clone size, J gene, D gene, V gene. A D gene is named only where the DNA matches it firmly. Clone size is not always given. Where it is, it says once, few, many or a class for expanded clones.

cdr3_aa: CASAGTSAGEQYF; cdr3_nt: TGTGCCAGCGCCGGGACCTCGGCCGGGGAGCAGTACTTC; clone_size: -; j_call: TRBJ2-7; d_call: -; v_call: TRBV13
cdr3_aa: CASSGGEETQYF; cdr3_nt: TGTGCCAGCTCAGGAGGGGAAGAGACCCAGTACTTC; clone_size: -; j_call: TRBJ2-5; d_call: -; v_call: TRBV18
cdr3_aa: CATSRASSGPDTQYF; cdr3_nt: TGTGCCACCAGCAGAGCCTCTAGCGGCCCAGATACGCAGTATTTT; clone_size: -; j_call: TRBJ2-3; d_call: TRBD2; v_call: TRBV15
cdr3_aa: CASSYRGPNTEAFF; cdr3_nt: TGCGCCAGCAGCTACAGGGGGCCTAACACTGAAGCTTTCTTT; clone_size: -; j_call: TRBJ1-1; d_call: TRBD1; v_call: TRBV5-1
cdr3_aa: CSAGNTGELFF; cdr3_nt: TGCAGTGCCGGGAACACCGGGGAGCTGTTTTTT; clone_size: -; j_call: TRBJ2-2; d_call: -; v_call: TRBV20-1
cdr3_aa: CASSHTSALNAEAFF; cdr3_nt: TGCGCCAGCAGCCATACTTCGGCCCTTAACGCTGAAGCTTTCTTT; clone_size: -; j_call: TRBJ1-1; d_call: -; v_call: TRBV4-1
cdr3_aa: CSAGPRGETQYF; cdr3_nt: TGCAGTGCTGGTCCTAGGGGAGAGACCCAGTACTTC; clone_size: once; j_call: TRBJ2-5; d_call: -; v_call: TRBV20-1
cdr3_aa: CASSVDPGAKETQYF; cdr3_nt: TGTGCCAGCAGCGTAGACCCGGGGGCAAAAGAGACCCAGTACTTC; clone_size: -; j_call: TRBJ2-5; d_call: -; v_call: TRBV9
cdr3_aa: CASSPTSGVTDTQYF; cdr3_nt: TGTGCCAGCAGCCCGACTAGCGGGGTCACAGATACGCAGTATTTT; clone_size: -; j_call: TRBJ2-3; d_call: TRBD2; v_call: TRBV9
cdr3_aa: CSASRFRGDTEAFF; cdr3_nt: TGCAGTGCTAGCCGTTTCCGAGGGGACACTGAAGCTTTCTTT; clone_size: -; j_call: TRBJ1-1; d_call: -; v_call: TRBV20-1
cdr3_aa: CSVLDRSRAPYEQYF; cdr3_nt: TGCAGCGTCTTAGACAGGTCTCGAGCCCCCTACGAGCAGTACTTC; clone_size: -; j_call: TRBJ2-7; d_call: -; v_call: TRBV29-1
cdr3_aa: CASSPPASGGGHEQFF; cdr3_nt: TGTGCCAGCAGTCCCCCGGCTAGCGGGGGGGGACATGAGCAGTTCTTC; clone_size: -; j_call: TRBJ2-1; d_call: TRBD2; v_call: TRBV27
cdr3_aa: CASSPEGPNYGYTF; cdr3_nt: TGTGCCAGCAGTCCCGAGGGACCTAACTATGGCTACACCTTC; clone_size: -; j_call: TRBJ1-2; d_call: -; v_call: TRBV6-6
cdr3_aa: CASSPGGGGKEQFF; cdr3_nt: TGTGCCAGCAGCCCAGGCGGCGGGGGTAAGGAGCAGTTCTTC; clone_size: -; j_call: TRBJ2-1; d_call: TRBD2; v_call: TRBV3-1
cdr3_aa: CASSPVKPGLSGANVLTF; cdr3_nt: TGTGCCAGCTCACCAGTCAAGCCTGGTCTCTCTGGGGCCAACGTCCTGACTTTC; clone_size: -; j_call: TRBJ2-6; d_call: -; v_call: TRBV18
cdr3_aa: CASALGGNEQFF; cdr3_nt: TGTGCCAGCGCCCTGGGGGGGAATGAGCAGTTCTTC; clone_size: -; j_call: TRBJ2-1; d_call: TRBD2; v_call: TRBV27
cdr3_aa: CASRGLAPEQFF; cdr3_nt: TGTGCCAGCCGCGGACTAGCGCCTGAGCAGTTCTTC; clone_size: -; j_call: TRBJ2-1; d_call: TRBD2; v_call: TRBV27
cdr3_aa: CSVVSTGGYGYTF; cdr3_nt: TGCAGCGTTGTGTCGACAGGGGGATATGGCTACACCTTC; clone_size: -; j_call: TRBJ1-2; d_call: TRBD1; v_call: TRBV29-1
cdr3_aa: CASSFARTIYGYTF; cdr3_nt: TGTGCCAGCAGTTTCGCCCGTACCATCTATGGCTACACCTTC; clone_size: -; j_call: TRBJ1-2; d_call: -; v_call: TRBV12-3/TRBV12-4
cdr3_aa: CSAHRDRGGQPQHF; cdr3_nt: TGCAGTGCCCACCGGGACAGGGGTGGTCAGCCCCAGCATTTT; clone_size: -; j_call: TRBJ1-5; d_call: TRBD1; v_call: TRBV20-1
cdr3_aa: CASSSKGRGGTEAFF; cdr3_nt: TGTGCCAGCAGCTCGAAGGGACGGGGAGGGACTGAAGCTTTCTTT; clone_size: -; j_call: TRBJ1-1; d_call: -; v_call: TRBV7-9
cdr3_aa: CASSPPGTGYNEQFF; cdr3_nt: TGTGCCAGCTCACCCCCAGGGACAGGCTACAATGAGCAGTTCTTC; clone_size: -; j_call: TRBJ2-1; d_call: TRBD1; v_call: TRBV18
cdr3_aa: CASSAPGRAYNEQFF; cdr3_nt: TGTGCCAGCAGTGCCCCGGGACGGGCCTACAATGAGCAGTTCTTC; clone_size: -; j_call: TRBJ2-1; d_call: -; v_call: TRBV27
cdr3_aa: CSVEEGSTEQFF; cdr3_nt: TGCAGCGTTGAGGAGGGGTCGACTGAGCAGTTCTTC; clone_size: -; j_call: TRBJ2-1; d_call: -; v_call: TRBV29-1
cdr3_aa: CATSRVAEPNEQYF; cdr3_nt: TGTGCCACCAGCAGAGTTGCAGAGCCCAACGAGCAGTACTTC; clone_size: -; j_call: TRBJ2-7; d_call: -; v_call: TRBV15
cdr3_aa: CASSRNQAGEQFF; cdr3_nt: TGTGCCAGCAGCCGCAATCAAGCTGGTGAGCAGTTCTTC; clone_size: -; j_call: TRBJ2-1; d_call: -; v_call: TRBV7-9
cdr3_aa: CASSRQGVNSYEQYF; cdr3_nt: TGTGCCAGCAGCCGACAGGGAGTAAATTCCTACGAGCAGTACTTC; clone_size: -; j_call: TRBJ2-7; d_call: TRBD1; v_call: TRBV5-4
cdr3_aa: CASSQDLGGPDTQYF; cdr3_nt: TGTGCCAGCAGCCAAGATCTGGGGGGGCCGGATACGCAGTATTTT; clone_size: -; j_call: TRBJ2-3; d_call: -; v_call: TRBV4-2
cdr3_aa: CASSLSLEETQYF; cdr3_nt: TGTGCCAGCAGCTTGAGTCTAGAAGAGACCCAGTACTTC; clone_size: -; j_call: TRBJ2-5; d_call: -; v_call: TRBV5-4
cdr3_aa: CASSPLGDNEQFF; cdr3_nt: TGTGCCAGCAGCCCCCTCGGAGACAATGAGCAGTTCTTC; clone_size: -; j_call: TRBJ2-1; d_call: -; v_call: TRBV5-4
cdr3_aa: CSVDQDPAYF; cdr3_nt: TGCAGCGTTGACCAGGACCCAGCCTACTTC; clone_size: -; j_call: TRBJ1-2; d_call: -; v_call: TRBV29-1
cdr3_aa: CASSDGGTGGIEAFF; cdr3_nt: TGCGCCAGCAGCGATGGCGGGACAGGGGGGATAGAAGCTTTCTTT; clone_size: -; j_call: TRBJ1-1; d_call: TRBD1; v_call: TRBV5-1
cdr3_aa: CASSSAGTVGEAFF; cdr3_nt: TGTGCCAGCAGCTCCGCCGGGACAGTCGGTGAAGCTTTCTTT; clone_size: -; j_call: TRBJ1-1; d_call: TRBD1; v_call: TRBV5-6
cdr3_aa: CASSYRQGEYNEQFF; cdr3_nt: TGTGCCAGCAGTTACAGGCAGGGAGAGTACAATGAGCAGTTCTTC; clone_size: -; j_call: TRBJ2-1; d_call: -; v_call: TRBV6-6
cdr3_aa: CAWILQRDSNQPQHF; cdr3_nt: TGTGCCTGGATTCTCCAGAGGGATAGCAATCAGCCCCAGCATTTT; clone_size: -; j_call: TRBJ1-5; d_call: -; v_call: TRBV30
cdr3_aa: CASTSTYYEQYF; cdr3_nt: TGTGCCAGCACCTCCACTTACTACGAGCAGTACTTC; clone_size: -; j_call: TRBJ2-7; d_call: -; v_call: TRBV7-9
cdr3_aa: CASSDRGKPGLALNEQFF; cdr3_nt: TGTGCCAGCAGCGACCGAGGCAAACCGGGACTAGCTCTCAATGAGCAGTTCTTC; clone_size: -; j_call: TRBJ2-1; d_call: TRBD2; v_call: TRBV9
cdr3_aa: CAWSPQAENTEAFF; cdr3_nt: TGTGCCTGGTCCCCCCAGGCTGAGAACACTGAAGCTTTCTTT; clone_size: -; j_call: TRBJ1-1; d_call: -; v_call: TRBV30
cdr3_aa: CASSQLLDREVQPQHF; cdr3_nt: TGCGCCAGCAGCCAACTCCTTGACAGGGAGGTTCAGCCCCAGCATTTT; clone_size: -; j_call: TRBJ1-5; d_call: TRBD1; v_call: TRBV4-1
cdr3_aa: CSARDPPGQVTDTQYF; cdr3_nt: TGCAGTGCTAGAGATCCCCCGGGACAGGTCACAGATACGCAGTATTTT; clone_size: once; j_call: TRBJ2-3; d_call: TRBD1; v_call: TRBV20-1
cdr3_aa: CSARATGDEQFF; cdr3_nt: TGCAGTGCTAGGGCGACGGGCGATGAGCAGTTCTTC; clone_size: -; j_call: TRBJ2-1; d_call: -; v_call: TRBV20-1
cdr3_aa: CASSLLQTAIVQETQYF; cdr3_nt: TGTGCCAGCAGTTTACTCCAAACAGCGATCGTCCAAGAGACCCAGTACTTC; clone_size: -; j_call: TRBJ2-5; d_call: -; v_call: TRBV6-5
cdr3_aa: CASSIRLITDTQYF; cdr3_nt: TGTGCCAGCAGTATTCGACTCATCACAGATACGCAGTATTTT; clone_size: -; j_call: TRBJ2-3; d_call: -; v_call: TRBV7-6
cdr3_aa: CATTGWFGDNYGYTF; cdr3_nt: TGTGCCACCACAGGGTGGTTCGGCGATAACTATGGCTACACCTTC; clone_size: -; j_call: TRBJ1-2; d_call: -; v_call: TRBV6-5
cdr3_aa: CASSDLHRSTYEQYF; cdr3_nt: TGTGCCAGCAGTGATCTTCACAGGTCGACCTACGAGCAGTACTTC; clone_size: -; j_call: TRBJ2-7; d_call: -; v_call: TRBV6-1
cdr3_aa: CASSSGDNTEAFF; cdr3_nt: TGTGCCAGCAGTTCCGGAGACAACACTGAAGCTTTCTTT; clone_size: -; j_call: TRBJ1-1; d_call: -; v_call: TRBV12-3/TRBV12-4
cdr3_aa: CASSSLGQGTEAFF; cdr3_nt: TGTGCCAGCAGCTCTTTAGGACAGGGGACTGAAGCTTTCTTT; clone_size: -; j_call: TRBJ1-1; d_call: TRBD1; v_call: TRBV2
cdr3_aa: CASSVEGRPNTEAFF; cdr3_nt: TGTGCCAGCAGCGTAGAGGGACGTCCGAACACTGAAGCTTTCTTT; clone_size: -; j_call: TRBJ1-1; d_call: -; v_call: TRBV9
cdr3_aa: CRPRGSEAFF; cdr3_nt: TGCAGACCTCGGGGATCTGAAGCTTTCTTT; clone_size: -; j_call: TRBJ1-1; d_call: -; v_call: TRBV29-1
cdr3_aa: CGSRDNEQFF; cdr3_nt: TGCGGTAGCCGGGACAATGAGCAGTTCTTC; clone_size: -; j_call: TRBJ2-1; d_call: -; v_call: TRBV29-1
cdr3_aa: CASSPPGTTDTQYF; cdr3_nt: TGTGCCAGCTCACCTCCAGGGACCACAGATACGCAGTATTTT; clone_size: -; j_call: TRBJ2-3; d_call: -; v_call: TRBV18
cdr3_aa: CASSLRGGHGYTF; cdr3_nt: TGTGCCAGCAGTTTGCGGGGGGGCCATGGCTACACCTTC; clone_size: once; j_call: TRBJ1-2; d_call: -; v_call: TRBV27
cdr3_aa: CASSLGHQETQYF; cdr3_nt: TGTGCCAGCAGCCTCGGGCACCAAGAGACCCAGTACTTC; clone_size: -; j_call: TRBJ2-5; d_call: -; v_call: TRBV3-1
cdr3_aa: CASSLLGSGTEAFF; cdr3_nt: TGTGCCAGCAGCTTGTTGGGGTCGGGGACTGAAGCTTTCTTT; clone_size: once; j_call: TRBJ1-1; d_call: -; v_call: TRBV5-6
cdr3_aa: CASRYSNQPQHF; cdr3_nt: TGTGCCAGCCGTTATAGCAATCAGCCCCAGCATTTT; clone_size: -; j_call: TRBJ1-5; d_call: -; v_call: TRBV19